The 30 T cell receptor beta chains below come from one sample, sequenced in a study of tumor-infiltrating lymphocytes in primary liver carcinoma. Unsorted bulk tissue (roughly 19-31 mg) underwent RNA and DNA co-extraction. TCR beta cDNA was reverse-transcribed from 400 to 500 ng of total RNA. The reaction used a constant-region primer and ProtoScript II reverse transcriptase. Nested multiplex PCR, run for three rounds with slightly modified ARM-PCR, yielded TCR beta libraries. It was with TRBV1-TRBV30 forward primers and a C-beta reverse primer that the first two PCR rounds were run, at approximately 10 cycles each. TCRdb used MiXCR to reprocess the multiplex PCR reads, holding one entry per CDR3 protein. The data contain around 40,000 distinct CDR3 sequences, 73% of them singletons. The material sequenced was liver tumor tissue from sampling region 2. Noted subset: tumor region T2, inferior pole. All receptors derive from a man in his forties or fifties with primary liver carcinoma and hepatitis B virus infection.

Details on this clonotype: A much larger clone lies a single base off, so this may be a read error. This chain connects TRBV18 to TRBJ2-5; D uncertain. There are 12 residues in the CDR3. CDR1 KGHSH and CDR2 LQKENI come from the germline V gene. CDR3 protein: CAISPKRETQYF. The CDR3 DNA is TGTGCCATCTCACCAAAAAGGGAGACCCAGTACTTC. The complete variable domain, with remaining parts taken from reference TRBV18 and TRBJ2-5, reads NAGVMQNPRHLVRRRGQEARLRCSPMKGHSHVYWYRQLPEEGLKFMVYLQKENIIDESGMPKERFSAEFPKEGPSILRIQQVVRGDSAAYFCAISPKRETQYFGPGTRLLVL.

Concerning this clonotype itself: Mismatch with germline at one junction end may stem from a read error. V gene TRBV12-3 or TRBV12-4 combines with J gene TRBJ2-7; 7 nucleotides agree with TRBD2. This CDR3 spans 15 amino acids. The DNA of the CDR3 is TGTGTCAGCAGTCCCGCGCGGGGGATCTCCTACGAGCAGTACTTC. Translated: CVSSPARGISYEQYF.

A remark on this clonotype: The conserved phenylalanine or tryptophan normally closing the CDR3 is absent here, so this likely arose from a read error. V usage is TRBV6-5 and J usage is TRBJ1-4; D remains ambiguous. Germline-derived CDR1 and CDR2 are MNHEY and SVGAGI. This CDR3 is 14 amino acids long. The ends were cut back, 9 bases at V and 2 bases at J, with 13 bases in the middle. CDR3: CASSRGWTNEKLFY. The CDR3, as DNA: TGTGCCAGTAGCCGTGGTTGGACTAATGAAAAACTGTTTTAT.

Note on this clonotype: The junction departs from the called germline gene at one end, perhaps through a read error. The chain has TRBV11-1 and TRBJ2-2; D is perhaps TRBD2 (7 bases). Germline V gene sequence: CDR1 SGHAT, CDR2 FQDESV (reference sequence). This CDR3 spans 13 amino acids. The CDR3 coding sequence is TGTCCCAGCAGCTTTTGGGACACCGGGGGGCCGTTTTTT. As protein: CPSSFWDTGGPFF.

As to this clonotype: At one boundary the junction diverges from the germline segment, which might be a read error. The CDR3 DNA sequence: TGTGCCACCAGTGAACCCCAGGGGAATGAACAGTTCTTC. As protein: CATSEPQGNEQFF. The genes are TRBV6-1 and TRBJ2-1; D is perhaps TRBD1 (6 bases). The length of the CDR3 is 13 residues. Germline V gene sequence: CDR1 MNHNS, CDR2 SASEGT.

This clonotype was observed a single time. The CDR3 ends on some other residue instead of the conserved phenylalanine or tryptophan, so this is likely a read error. The rearrangement links TRBV6-2 or TRBV6-3 to TRBJ2-7; perhaps TRBD2 as D (5 bases). Germline CDR1 reads MNHEY; CDR2 reads SVGEGT. Trimming took 6 bases from V and 7 from J, leaving 16 bases between them. The CDR3 extends over 13 amino acids. CDR3 amino acids: CASREDSHKEQYH. The CDR3 DNA reads as TGTGCCAGCAGGGAGGACTCCCACAAGGAGCAGTACCAC.

In the case of this clonotype: The conserved final phenylalanine or tryptophan is absent from the CDR3, which likely points to a read error. The V call is TRBV11-2, the J call TRBJ2-5, with D perhaps matching TRBD2 (6 bases). Trimming stripped 9 bases from V and 2 bases from J, with 25 bases between. The CDR3 totals 17 residues. Germline loops: CDR1 SGHAT, CDR2 FQNNGV. The chain's CDR3 is CARGLYPGVAAQETQYS. The CDR3 DNA sequence: TGTGCCAGGGGCTTATACCCGGGGGTAGCGGCACAAGAGACCCAGTACTCC.

With respect to this clonotype: The germline gene is not matched at one end of the junction; a read error may be the cause. V and J are TRBV25-1 and TRBJ2-1; TRBD2 aligns across 9 bases. The germline CDR1 and CDR2 sequences are MGHDK and SYGVNS. The length of the CDR3 is 14 residues. Written as DNA, the CDR3 is TGTGCAAGTACAGCGGGAGGCTCCTACATTGAGCAGTTCTTC. It specifies CASTAGGSYIEQFF.

As to this clonotype: One junction end does not reproduce the germline sequence, and a read error may be involved. The chain employs TRBV5-1 and TRBJ2-3; possibly TRBD2 for D (5 bases). The CDR3 consists of 15 residues. Germline loops: CDR1 SGHRS, CDR2 YFSETQ. The CDR3 sequence is CPSSLEAGLTDMQYF. In DNA form, the CDR3 reads TGCCCCAGCAGCTTGGAGGCGGGCCTCACAGATATGCAGTATTTT.

This rearrangement joins TRBV5-1 to TRBJ2-6, with D perhaps matching TRBD1 or TRBD2 (5 bases each). Germline V CDR1 and CDR2: SGHRS, YFSETQ. This CDR3 region has 16 residues. Trimming cost V 0 bases and J 4 bases, with 11 bases left between them. CDR3 residues: CASSLGGAQGANVLTF. CDR3 sequence (DNA): TGCGCCAGCAGCTTGGGAGGGGCGCAAGGGGCCAACGTCCTGACTTTC.

As concerns this clonotype: A clone one base away is much larger, so this may be a read error. The rearrangement joins TRBV2 to TRBJ1-1, with TRBD1 matching over 10 bases. Germline V gives CDR1 SNHLY, CDR2 FYNNEI. This CDR3 spans 16 amino acids. The CDR3 DNA sequence: TGTGCCAGCAGCCAGGGGACAGGGGATTGGAACACTGAAGTTTTCTTT. Protein product: CASSQGTGDWNTEVFF.

The V call is TRBV11-1, the J call TRBJ2-4, with TRBD2 matching over 12 bases. The CDR3 runs 17 residues. The germline V gene has CDR1 SGHAT and CDR2 FQDESV (reference sequence). Unmatched junction bases numbered 10, after V lost 8 bases and J lost 2 bases. In DNA, the CDR3 is TGTGCCAGCGGCTCTCCTAGGACTAGCGGGACCAAAAACATTCAGTACTTC. Translation gives CASGSPRTSGTKNIQYF.

For the CDR3, the DNA is TGCTCCAACAGGCCCTCTAGCGGATACAATGAGCAGTTCTTC. It encodes CSNRPSSGYNEQFF. The chain employs TRBV5-1 and TRBJ2-1, with 7 positions matching TRBD2. CDR1 SGHRS and CDR2 YFSETQ come from the germline V gene. This CDR3 region has 14 residues.

Turning to this clonotype: Relative to the germline gene, one junction end is altered; a read error may explain this. The chain links TRBV4-3 to TRBJ1-4, with 7 bases fitting TRBD1. The CDR3 covers 16 residues. The germline V gene has CDR1 LGHNA and CDR2 YSLEER. The CDR3 spells CASGHIAGQGGENLFF. The CDR3 DNA reads as TGCGCCAGCGGCCACATCGCGGGGCAGGGGGGTGAAAACCTGTTTTTT.

Comment on this clonotype: A read error may produce the germline difference seen at one junction end. The chain couples TRBV6-4 to TRBJ2-3; 8 bases match TRBD2. The CDR3 is made up of 16 amino acids. Looked up from germline, CDR1 is MRHNA and CDR2 is SNTAGT. This chain's CDR3 is CASSDSQSGSTDTLYF. The CDR3 DNA is TGTGCCAGCAGTGACTCACAGAGCGGGAGCACAGATACGCTATATTTC.

The chain carries TRBV13 and TRBJ2-7; D unclear. The CDR3 runs 11 residues. Germline V gene lookup returns CDR1 PRHDT and CDR2 FYEKMQ (reference sequence). The DNA of the CDR3 is TGTGTCGGCAGCCTTGACTACGAGCAGTACTTC. Its protein is CVGSLDYEQYF.

Of note for this clonotype: Without the conserved terminal phenylalanine or tryptophan, this CDR3 likely stems from a read error. This chain joins TRBV4-2 and TRBJ2-1; 7 nucleotides align to TRBD2. Germline CDR1 reads LGHNA; CDR2 reads YNFKEQ. The CDR3 is 17 residues long. Trimming removed 1 base from V and 7 bases from J; junction bases left unmatched: 13. CDR3 protein: CASSQVSAGYAGNEQFS. In nucleotides, the CDR3 is TGTGCCAGCAGCCAAGTTTCAGCGGGATATGCGGGGAATGAGCAGTTCTCC.

With respect to this clonotype: No conserved phenylalanine or tryptophan ends this CDR3, so it is likely a read error. The chain couples TRBV6-1 to TRBJ2-2; a possible D gene is TRBD2 (5 bases). CDR3 length: 13 residues. The germline V gene has CDR1 MNHNS and CDR2 SASEGT. CDR3: CASSAGFTGELFS. CDR3 coding DNA: TGTGCCAGCAGTGCGGGGTTCACCGGGGAACTGTTTTCT.

Concerning this clonotype: At one end the junction does not follow the germline gene, possibly because of a read error. The chain couples TRBV29-1 to TRBJ2-7, with D maybe TRBD1 (6 bases). Germline V lookup: CDR1 SQVTM, CDR2 ANQGSEA. The CDR3 sequence is 11 residues long. The DNA of the CDR3 is TGCAGAGTTGAAGGGGGTCATAAGCAATACTTC. Protein product: CRVEGGHKQYF.

The rearrangement links TRBV5-1 to TRBJ2-6, with D uncertain. The CDR3 covers 17 residues. V was pared by 4 bases and J by 4 bases, with 18 bases between. Germline CDR1 is SGHRS and CDR2 is YFSETQ. The CDR3 DNA reads TGCGCCAGCAGCAGTAACAGCTCTCAAGCCGGGGCCAACGTCCTGACTTTC. Protein: CASSSNSSQAGANVLTF.

V gene TRBV5-1 combines with J gene TRBJ2-7; TRBD2 aligns across 9 bases. This CDR3 comprises 18 residues. Trimming at V came to 2 bases and at J to 5 bases, leaving 17 bases not matched to a gene. CDR1 is SGHRS, CDR2 YFSETQ, per germline. CDR3 loop: CASSFRTSVIGGSHEQYF. The CDR3 DNA reads TGCGCCAGCAGCTTCAGGACTAGCGTAATTGGGGGAAGCCACGAGCAGTACTTC.

In the case of this clonotype: The junction departs from the called germline gene at one end, perhaps through a read error. The rearrangement links TRBV6-1 to TRBJ2-3; tentatively, D is TRBD1 or TRBD2 (5 bases each). This CDR3 contains 14 residues. The V gene's germline CDR1 is MNHNS and CDR2 SASEGT. CDR3 in DNA: TGTGCCAACAGTGAAGGACTGGGGCCAGATATGCAGTACTTT. Translating gives CANSEGLGPDMQYF.

In this sample, this clonotype turned up a few times. No conserved phenylalanine or tryptophan ends this CDR3, so it is likely a read error. The rearrangement links TRBV6-1 to TRBJ2-7; 10 bases agree with TRBD2. The CDR3 sequence is 16 residues long. V was pared by 1 base and J by 4 bases, with 7 bases of the junction left unmatched. The V gene's germline CDR1 is MNHNS and CDR2 SASEGT. The CDR3 spells CASSEVRTSGKYEQYL. The CDR3 nucleotides are TGTGCCAGCAGTGAAGTGCGAACTAGCGGGAAGTACGAGCAGTACCTC.

V is TRBV5-1 and J is TRBJ2-5; TRBD2 is a possible D gene (5 bases). The V gene lost 3 bases and the J gene lost 2 bases, with 14 bases spanning the gap. CDR1 SGHRS and CDR2 YFSETQ come from the germline V gene. The CDR3 totals 15 residues. CDR3 loop: CASSWAVLAQETQYF. The CDR3 DNA follows: TGCGCCAGCAGCTGGGCCGTGCTAGCTCAAGAGACCCAGTACTTC.

This clonotype was observed many times. The J gene is TRBJ1-1, the V gene TRBV28, with 7 bases identical to TRBD1. V dropped 3 bases and J dropped 2; count of bases not matched to a gene: 3. CDR1 is MDHEN, CDR2 SYDVKM, per germline. CDR3 length: 14 residues. CDR3: CASSLGQKNTEAFF. The CDR3 nucleotides read TGTGCCAGCAGTTTGGGACAGAAAAACACTGAAGCTTTCTTT.

Comments on this clonotype: Because the CDR3 is missing its conserved closing phenylalanine or tryptophan, this is likely a read error. Here the CDR3 DNA reads TGTGCCAGTATTATAGTGATGTCTGGGGCCAACGTCCTGACTTCC. It yields the protein CASIIVMSGANVLTS. This sequence joins TRBV19 and TRBJ2-6; no firm D call. The germline gives CDR1 LNHDA, CDR2 SQIVND (reference sequence). The CDR3 is 15 residues long.

The V and J genes are TRBV6-2 or TRBV6-3 and TRBJ2-5, with a weak D call TRBD1 (6 bases). Germline CDR1 and CDR2: MNHEY and SVGEGT. This CDR3 is built from 16 residues. The CDR3 nucleotides read TGTGACAACAGTTTCGGGACACCCGAGAAAAAGTGGGGCCAGTACTTC. It is translated as CDNSFGTPEKKWGQYF.

A remark on this clonotype: No conserved phenylalanine or tryptophan is present at the end of the CDR3, so a read error is the likely explanation. The rearrangement joins TRBV29-1 to TRBJ2-7, with D hard to call. Germline CDR1 and CDR2: SQVTM and ANQGSEA. With 8 bases removed from V and 0 bases from J, the gap between germline ends came to 26 bases. CDR3 length equals 17 residues. CDR3 DNA: TGCAGCATCCAAGGGCGCTTCGACGGAGCCCCCTCCTACGAGCAGTACCTC. It encodes CSIQGRFDGAPSYEQYL.

As concerns this clonotype: At one boundary the junction diverges from the germline segment, which might be a read error. The chain is built from TRBV6-1 and TRBJ2-1; TRBD2 matches 7 bases. In germline, CDR1 is MNHNS, CDR2 SASEGT. The CDR3 totals 15 residues. CDR3 sequence reads: CVNTLGGGVYNGQFF. DNA of the CDR3: TGTGTCAACACCCTAGGCGGGGGAGTCTACAATGGGCAGTTCTTC.

For this clonotype: Being one base from a much bigger clone, this may be a read error. The chain carries TRBV24-1 and TRBJ2-2; 7 bases fit TRBD2. Germline V gene lookup returns CDR1 KGHDR and CDR2 SFDVKD. The CDR3 is 15 residues long. V was pared by 7 bases and J by 4 bases, with 8 bases of the junction left unmatched. The DNA of the CDR3 is TGTGCCACCAGGGCGGCGGGAGCGGCCACCGGGGAGCTGTTTTTT. Translation gives CATRAAGAATGELFF.